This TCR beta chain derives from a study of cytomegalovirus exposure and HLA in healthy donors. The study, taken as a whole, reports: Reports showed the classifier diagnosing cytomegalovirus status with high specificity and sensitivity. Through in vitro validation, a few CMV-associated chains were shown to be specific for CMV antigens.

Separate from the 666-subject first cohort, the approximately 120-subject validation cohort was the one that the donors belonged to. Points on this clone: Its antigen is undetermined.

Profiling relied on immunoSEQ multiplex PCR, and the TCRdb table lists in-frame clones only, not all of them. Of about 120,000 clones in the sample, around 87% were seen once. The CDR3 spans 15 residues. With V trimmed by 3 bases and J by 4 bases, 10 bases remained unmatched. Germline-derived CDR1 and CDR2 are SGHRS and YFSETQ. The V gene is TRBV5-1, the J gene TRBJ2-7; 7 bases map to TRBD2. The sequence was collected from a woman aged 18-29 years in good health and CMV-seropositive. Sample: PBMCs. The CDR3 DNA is TGCGCCAGCAGCTCTAGCCTAGCGGTGGCATACGAGCAGTACTTC. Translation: CASSSSLAVAYEQYF.